The clone carrying this T cell receptor (beta chain) was observed a handful of times. Its antigen is undetermined. This CDR3 comprises 17 residues. The V gene lost 7 bases and the J gene lost 3 bases, with 21 bases spanning the gap. Germline CDR1 and CDR2: SNHLY and FYNNEI. Assay: immunoSEQ multiplex PCR; the TCRdb copy retains only in-frame clones and omits some. In the table there are about 40,000 clones, roughly 91% of which are singletons. This sample was included in a study of T cells in localized non-small cell lung cancer. Study conclusions and caveats: Uninvolved adjacent lung showed the highest T cell clonality, exceeding tumor. Paired adjacent lung recovered a median approximately 62 of the top 100 tumor clones.

The receptor's source is a woman between 35 and 75 years old with stage II lung adenocarcinoma. The sample here was PBMCs, taken before any cancer treatment. The chain couples TRBV2 to TRBJ2-2, with D perhaps TRBD2 (6 bases). In nucleotides, the CDR3 is TGTGCCAGCATCGCCGGCGCCGGGACTGTCGACACCGGGGAGCTGTTTTTT. Protein: CASIAGAGTVDTGELFF.